This is a list of T cell receptor beta chains from one sample in a study of human T cells and chemical hapten exposure. In TCRdb, the RACE reads were re-called with MiXCR into one record per CDR3 protein. The table includes more than 95,000 distinct CDR3 sequences, under 40% detected once. The sequences come from whole blood, collected in connection with sensitization to the hapten diphenylcyclopropenone (DPC). The source is a man aged 40-55 years with alopecia areata. Some clones in this sample may be carry-over from other donors' samples. Both conserved end residues are part of each CDR3. D genes are given only for firm matches. Expanded clones are given a class, and other clones once, few, many or no size at all.

J | D | V | size | DNA | CDR3
TRBJ2-3 | TRBD1 | TRBV13 | . | TGTGCCAGCAGCTTAGGGGACAGGGGTTACAGCACAGATACGCAGTATTTT | CASSLGDRGYSTDTQYF
TRBJ1-2 | . | TRBV10-3 | . | TGTGCCATCAGTAATCACTCCCAGGGGTTCGGCTACACCTTC | CAISNHSQGFGYTF
TRBJ1-1 | . | TRBV7-3 | . | TGTGCCAGCAGCGCGCAGGGAAACACTGAAGCTTTCTTT | CASSAQGNTEAFF
TRBJ1-1 | . | TRBV5-1 | . | TGCGCCAGCAGCTTGACAGGGAAGGGCACTGAAGCTTTCTTT | CASSLTGKGTEAFF
TRBJ2-3 | TRBD2 | TRBV20-1 | . | TGCAGTGCTATCCCCCTAGCGGTGAGCACAGATACGCAGTATTTT | CSAIPLAVSTDTQYF
TRBJ1-4 | . | TRBV6-5 | . | TGTGCCAGCATGGCCTTTTTTGGTGAAAAACTGTTTTTT | CASMAFFGEKLFF
TRBJ2-7 | . | TRBV13 | few | TGTGCCAGCAGCTTAGGCCTGTTCGGGACAGAGCAGTACTTC | CASSLGLFGTEQYF
TRBJ2-3 | . | TRBV6-6 | . | TGTGCCAGCAGTTACTGGCGGCCTAGCACAGATACGCAGTATTTT | CASSYWRPSTDTQYF
TRBJ2-7 | TRBD1 | TRBV5-1 | few | TGCGCCAGCAGCCCCGTTGGGACAGGGGACAACGAGCAGTACTTC | CASSPVGTGDNEQYF
TRBJ2-2 | . | TRBV6-6 | . | TGTGCCAGCAGTTACTCAAACACCGGGGAGCTGTTTTTT | CASSYSNTGELFF
TRBJ2-6 | . | TRBV7-9 | many | TGTGCCAGCAGCTCGAAGGCGGGGTCTGGGGCCAACGTCCTGACTTTC | CASSSKAGSGANVLTF
TRBJ2-2 | . | TRBV29-1 | . | TGCAGCGCCTGGGAACAGTCTACCGGGGAGCTGTTTTTT | CSAWEQSTGELFF
TRBJ1-5 | . | TRBV5-5 | . | TGTGCCAGCAGCCCGAGGGACCTCGGCCAGCCCCAGCATTTT | CASSPRDLGQPQHF
TRBJ2-3 | . | TRBV6-5 | . | TGTGCCAGCAGTTCCACCCTCATAGATACGCAGTATTTT | CASSSTLIDTQYF
TRBJ1-4 | . | TRBV29-1 | . | TGCAGCGTTATGGGGGGGGCGTCTGAAAAACTGTTTTTT | CSVMGGASEKLFF
TRBJ1-1 | . | TRBV14 | few | TGTGCCAGCAGCCAAGAGGTAAATCGGCCAGGCCTAAACACTGAAGCTTTCTTT | CASSQEVNRPGLNTEAFF
TRBJ2-2 | TRBD1 | TRBV29-1 | . | TGCAGCGTTGGACCGACAGGGTTGCACACCGGGGAGCTGTTTTTT | CSVGPTGLHTGELFF
TRBJ1-1 | TRBD1 | TRBV29-1 | few | TGCAGCGTAAAAACAGGGGACACTGAAGCTTTCTTT | CSVKTGDTEAFF
TRBJ1-1 | . | TRBV28 | . | TGTGCCAGCAGTGCCCAGGGGCCTGCTGGTGTGAACACTGAAGCTTTCTTT | CASSAQGPAGVNTEAFF
TRBJ2-5 | TRBD2 | TRBV6-2/TRBV6-3 | . | TGTGCCAGCAGTTACTCGAGTCGGCTAGCGGGCCAAGAGACCCAGTACTTC | CASSYSSRLAGQETQYF
TRBJ2-4 | . | TRBV29-1 | . | TGCAGCGTCCTATCGGGGGCCAAAAACATTCAGTACTTC | CSVLSGAKNIQYF
TRBJ2-1 | . | TRBV12-3/TRBV12-4 | . | TGTGCCAGCGGACTGGGCCCCTATGAGCAGTTCTTC | CASGLGPYEQFF
TRBJ2-1 | TRBD2 | TRBV4-2 | few | TGTGCCAGCAGCCAATCGACGACTAGCGGGACTTACAATGAGCAGTTCTTC | CASSQSTTSGTYNEQFF
TRBJ2-3 | . | TRBV12-3/TRBV12-4 | . | TGTGCCAGCAGTTTTAATAGCGTCCGCACAGATACGCAGTATTTT | CASSFNSVRTDTQYF
TRBJ1-4 | . | TRBV29-1 | few | TGCAGCGTTGAAGTGCAGGGGAATGAAAAACTGTTTTTT | CSVEVQGNEKLFF
TRBJ2-5 | TRBD2 | TRBV4-2 | . | TGTGCCAGCAGCCAAGATCCCTTAGGAGCGGGAGGGCCTAAGACCCAGTACTTC | CASSQDPLGAGGPKTQYF
TRBJ1-3 | TRBD1 | TRBV6-5 | . | TGTGCCAGCAGTTCCTCCGGACAGGCAAACACCATATATTTT | CASSSSGQANTIYF
TRBJ1-1 | . | TRBV20-1 | . | TGCAGTGCTAGAGACAAGAACACTGAAGCTTTCTTT | CSARDKNTEAFF
TRBJ2-2 | . | TRBV30 | . | TGTGCCTGGAGTGGGCTTCAGAACACCGGGGAGCTGTTTTTT | CAWSGLQNTGELFF
TRBJ1-2 | . | TRBV29-1 | . | TGCAGCGGTCAGGGCCCTGACATCTATGGCTACACCTTC | CSGQGPDIYGYTF
TRBJ1-1 | . | TRBV12-3/TRBV12-4 | . | TGTGCCAGCAGTTTTAGGCAGGGAGTGAACACTGAAGCTTTCTTT | CASSFRQGVNTEAFF
TRBJ1-2 | . | TRBV12-3/TRBV12-4 | . | TGTGCCAGCAGTGCATTGGGGGCACAAAGTGGCTACACCTTC | CASSALGAQSGYTF
TRBJ1-1 | . | TRBV27 | few | TGTGCCAGCAGTTTAAAAGGCAACACTGAAGCTTTCTTT | CASSLKGNTEAFF
TRBJ2-3 | . | TRBV6-5 | . | TGTGCCAGCAGCCCACCCACAGATACGCAGTATTTT | CASSPPTDTQYF
TRBJ2-3 | . | TRBV10-3 | . | TGTGCCATCAGTGGCCTGCGAGCAAGCTCAGATACGCAGTATTTT | CAISGLRASSDTQYF
TRBJ2-3 | TRBD2 | TRBV7-8 | . | TGTGCCAGCAGCGTTCCGACTAGCGGGATGGGGACAGATACGCAGTATTTT | CASSVPTSGMGTDTQYF
TRBJ1-5 | . | TRBV28 | . | TGTGCCAGCAGTTTAGGGACGGGGTTGAGGGGCAATCAGCCCCAGCATTTT | CASSLGTGLRGNQPQHF
TRBJ2-7 | . | TRBV27 | . | TGTGCCAGCAGTTTCGGGCGGGACGTCTCCTACGAGCAGTACTTC | CASSFGRDVSYEQYF
TRBJ2-5 | TRBD2 | TRBV7-9 | . | TGTGCCAGCAGCTTAGGTTCGACGCGGGGGAGCCAAGAGACCCAGTACTTC | CASSLGSTRGSQETQYF
TRBJ2-4 | TRBD2 | TRBV2 | . | TGTGCCAGCAAGGGACTAGCGGGAGTCCGCAACATTCAGTACTTC | CASKGLAGVRNIQYF
TRBJ1-5 | . | TRBV4-3 | few | TGCGCCAGCAGCCGGGAAGTAGGGGGTTATAATCAGCCCCAGCATTTT | CASSREVGGYNQPQHF
TRBJ1-5 | . | TRBV12-3/TRBV12-4 | . | TGTGCCAGCAGTTCGGGACGGACTAATTGGCCCCAGCATTTT | CASSSGRTNWPQHF
TRBJ2-4 | . | TRBV7-2 | . | TGTGCCAGCAGCCCAGATGGGGTCCCGGGGAACATTCAGTACTTC | CASSPDGVPGNIQYF
TRBJ2-7 | TRBD2 | TRBV18 | . | TGTGCCAGCTCACAACAGCGGGGACGAACGGGGTACTTC | CASSQQRGRTGYF
TRBJ1-1 | . | TRBV7-2 | few | TGTGCCAGCAGTCGAACCAGGTACACTGAAGCTTTCTTT | CASSRTRYTEAFF
TRBJ2-3 | . | TRBV12-3/TRBV12-4 | many | TGTGCCAGCAGCCTAGGAACGGCTAACGAGCAGTATTTT | CASSLGTANEQYF
TRBJ1-4 | TRBD1 | TRBV12-3/TRBV12-4 | . | TGTGCCAGCAAAGGGACAGGGGTTGAAAAACTGTTTTTT | CASKGTGVEKLFF
TRBJ2-3 | . | TRBV11-1 | . | TGTGCCAGCAGCTTAGGCGGGCGGGCAGATACGCAGTATTTT | CASSLGGRADTQYF
TRBJ2-3 | TRBD2 | TRBV7-3 | . | TGTGCCAGCAGCTCCGGGGGTAGGCTAGCGGGCACAGATACGCAGTATTTT | CASSSGGRLAGTDTQYF
TRBJ1-4 | TRBD1 | TRBV9 | few | TGTGCCAGCAGCGTTCCGGTCGGAGGGGGCGGGTCTGAAAAACTGTTTTTT | CASSVPVGGGGSEKLFF
TRBJ2-7 | TRBD2 | TRBV4-2 | few | TGTGCCAGCAGCCATGAGGCGGCTAGCGGGAGCTACGAGCAGTACTTC | CASSHEAASGSYEQYF
TRBJ2-1 | . | TRBV6-2/TRBV6-3 | . | TGTGCCAGCAAAGTTCCAGGGATGTGGAATGAGCAGTTCTTC | CASKVPGMWNEQFF
TRBJ2-3 | . | TRBV4-3 | . | TGCGCCAGCAGCCAAGACGAAGCGGCCTTCACAGATACGCAGTATTTT | CASSQDEAAFTDTQYF
TRBJ2-7 | . | TRBV7-6 | . | TGTGCCAGCACCCAACCGGGACACGAGCAGTACTTC | CASTQPGHEQYF
TRBJ1-1 | . | TRBV5-5 | . | TGTGCCAGCAGCTTCAGGGACACTGAAGCTTTCTTT | CASSFRDTEAFF
TRBJ2-1 | TRBD1 | TRBV2 | . | TGTGCCAGCAGCCGAGACAGGGGGATCTACAATGAGCAGTTCTTC | CASSRDRGIYNEQFF
TRBJ1-4 | . | TRBV18 | . | TGTGCCAGCTCACGACGATGGTCCCAGGGCGACGTAAAACTGTTTTTT | CASSRRWSQGDVKLFF
TRBJ2-3 | . | TRBV7-9 | . | TGTGCCAGCAGCCACCCCGAGGGCGTCTCCCGTACGCAGTATTTT | CASSHPEGVSRTQYF
TRBJ1-5 | . | TRBV5-5 | . | TGTGCCAGCAGCGCCCGGGAGTCAAATCAGCCCCAGCATTTT | CASSARESNQPQHF
TRBJ1-1 | . | TRBV5-4 | . | TGTGCCAGCAGCTTGTCAGGGATCACTGAAGCTTTCTTT | CASSLSGITEAFF